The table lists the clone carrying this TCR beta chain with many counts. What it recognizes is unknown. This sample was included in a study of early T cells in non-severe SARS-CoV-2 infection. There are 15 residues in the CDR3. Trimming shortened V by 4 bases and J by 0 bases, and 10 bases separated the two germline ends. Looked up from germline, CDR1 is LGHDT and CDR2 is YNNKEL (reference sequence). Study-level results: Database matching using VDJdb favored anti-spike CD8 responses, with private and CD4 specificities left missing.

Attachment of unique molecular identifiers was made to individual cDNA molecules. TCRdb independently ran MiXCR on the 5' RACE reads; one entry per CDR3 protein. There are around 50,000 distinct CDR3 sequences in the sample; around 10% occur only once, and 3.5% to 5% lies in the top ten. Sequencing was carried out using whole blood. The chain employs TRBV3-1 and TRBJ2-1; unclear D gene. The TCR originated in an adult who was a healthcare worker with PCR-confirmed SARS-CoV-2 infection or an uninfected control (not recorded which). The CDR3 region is CASSLVAGSYNEQFF. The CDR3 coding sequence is TGTGCCAGCAGCCTCGTAGCAGGCTCCTACAATGAGCAGTTCTTC.